These T cell receptor beta chains were read from a single sample in a study of blood T cells in healthy people across ages. One entry per CDR3 protein, called by TCRdb with MiXCR from the 5' RACE reads. Of around 800,000 distinct CDR3 sequences in the sample, more than 35% were seen once. Sequences were obtained from blood. The receptors originated from an elderly man in good health. Both conserved end residues are part of each CDR3. The D gene is left open where the match is weak. Expanded clones get a size class; other rows say once, few or many, or leave the size out.

length	V	J	D	size	CDR3	DNA
15	TRBV5-4	TRBJ1-2	.	few	CASSPPTGTNYGYTF	TGTGCCAGCAGCCCCCCGACGGGCACTAACTATGGCTACACCTTC
12	TRBV29-1	TRBJ1-1	.	.	CSAAPSGTEAFF	TGCAGCGCCGCTCCGTCGGGGACTGAAGCTTTCTTT
17	TRBV12-3/TRBV12-4	TRBJ2-5	.	.	CASSLTRSVPSQETQYF	TGTGCCAGCAGTTTAACCCGGTCGGTCCCCTCCCAAGAGACCCAGTACTTC
14	TRBV12-3/TRBV12-4	TRBJ1-5	TRBD1	.	CASIRQGGGQPQHF	TGTGCCAGCATCCGACAGGGTGGAGGTCAGCCCCAGCATTTT
15	TRBV4-1	TRBJ2-7	.	.	CASSQEWGRGYEQYF	TGCGCCAGCAGCCAAGAGTGGGGCAGGGGCTACGAGCAGTACTTC
11	TRBV29-1	TRBJ1-1	.	.	CSVAVKAEAFF	TGCAGCGTTGCTGTCAAGGCTGAAGCTTTCTTT
18	TRBV5-1	TRBJ1-4	.	.	CASSLRGLEGGTNEKLFF	TGCGCCAGCTCCCTTCGGGGGCTAGAAGGTGGAACTAATGAAAAACTGTTTTTT
13	TRBV20-1	TRBJ2-5	TRBD2	.	CSAVAGAGETQYF	TGCAGTGCCGTAGCGGGGGCCGGGGAGACCCAGTACTTC
17	TRBV14	TRBJ2-6	TRBD1	.	CASSQGTGSPAANVLTF	TGTGCCAGCAGCCAAGGGACAGGCAGTCCTGCGGCCAACGTCCTGACTTTC
15	TRBV4-2	TRBJ1-2	.	.	CASSQDAQATYGYTF	TGTGCCAGCAGCCAAGATGCCCAGGCGACCTATGGCTACACCTTC
14	TRBV6-5	TRBJ2-7	TRBD1	.	CASRQGQPNHEQYF	TGTGCCAGCAGGCAGGGACAGCCCAACCACGAGCAGTACTTC
14	TRBV20-1	TRBJ1-5	TRBD1	.	CSAPRTGQDQPQHF	TGCAGTGCGCCGAGGACGGGACAGGATCAGCCCCAGCATTTT
18	TRBV7-2	TRBJ2-7	TRBD2	few	CASSLSGLAGGSSYEQYF	TGTGCCAGCAGCTTATCGGGACTAGCGGGAGGGAGCTCCTACGAGCAGTACTTC
18	TRBV2	TRBJ2-1	.	.	CASSLAPLAGSTYNEQFF	TGTGCCAGCAGCTTGGCCCCTCTAGCAGGGAGTACCTACAATGAGCAGTTCTTC
15	TRBV15	TRBJ1-3	.	few	CATSRDRDPGNTIYF	TGTGCCACCAGCAGAGATAGAGACCCTGGAAACACCATATATTTT
15	TRBV24-1	TRBJ2-5	.	.	CATSVVQGGEETQYF	TGTGCCACCAGTGTAGTCCAGGGCGGGGAAGAGACCCAGTACTTC
16	TRBV6-5	TRBJ2-1	.	many	CASSYSKVRGDNEQFF	TGTGCCAGCAGTTACTCGAAGGTTAGGGGAGACAATGAGCAGTTCTTC
16	TRBV21-1	TRBJ2-7	.	.	CASSKAQAGAAYEQYF	TGTGCCAGCAGCAAAGCGCAAGCGGGGGCGGCCTACGAGCAGTACTTC
13	TRBV4-3	TRBJ2-3	.	.	CASSQGGLNTQYF	TGCGCCAGCAGCCAAGGTGGGCTGAATACGCAGTATTTT
11	TRBV5-6	TRBJ2-3	.	.	CASSFQRKQYF	TGTGCCAGCAGCTTTCAGAGGAAGCAGTATTTT
15	TRBV10-3	TRBJ2-1	TRBD2	.	CAISAPGLAYNGQFF	TGTGCCATCAGTGCTCCGGGACTAGCGTACAATGGGCAGTTCTTC
13	TRBV20-1	TRBJ1-2	.	.	CSARAGTDYGYTF	TGCAGTGCTAGGGCCGGGACCGATTATGGCTACACCTTC
15	TRBV27	TRBJ2-5	.	.	CASIGLAGARETQYF	TGTGCCAGCATAGGCTTGGCGGGGGCAAGAGAGACCCAGTACTTC
13	TRBV29-1	TRBJ2-1	.	few	CSVGTDPYNEQFF	TGCAGCGTCGGGACGGACCCCTACAATGAGCAGTTCTTC
15	TRBV20-1	TRBJ2-1	.	.	CSARDRLGFGNEQFF	TGCAGTGCTAGAGATCGACTAGGGTTTGGCAATGAGCAGTTCTTC
14	TRBV20-1	TRBJ1-5	.	.	CSTSPRDSNQPQHF	TGCAGTACTAGCCCTAGGGACTCTAATCAGCCCCAGCATTTT
16	TRBV4-3	TRBJ2-7	.	few	CASSQSRSSRSNEQYF	TGCGCCAGCAGCCAATCGCGGTCTAGCAGGAGTAACGAGCAGTACTTC
17	TRBV5-5	TRBJ2-3	TRBD2	.	CASSLPGLASYTDTQYF	TGTGCCAGCAGCTTACCGGGACTAGCGAGTTACACAGATACGCAGTATTTT
15	TRBV5-1	TRBJ2-1	TRBD2	.	CASSLASSGRNEQFF	TGCGCCAGCAGCTTGGCGTCTAGCGGGAGAAATGAGCAGTTCTTC
15	TRBV5-4	TRBJ2-7	TRBD1	few	CASSLSQGVSYEQYF	TGTGCCAGCAGCTTAAGCCAGGGGGTTTCCTACGAGCAGTACTTC
13	TRBV28	TRBJ1-2	.	.	CATPTQGNYGHTF	TGTGCCACCCCCACCCAGGGAAACTATGGCCACACCTTC
15	TRBV7-2	TRBJ2-7	.	once	CASSSSPGSSYEQYF	TGTGCCAGCAGCTCCTCACCGGGCTCCTCCTACGAGCAGTACTTC
15	TRBV5-1	TRBJ1-4	.	few	CASSDQGVVREKLFF	TGCGCCAGCAGCGATCAGGGTGTCGTTCGTGAAAAACTGTTTTTT
15	TRBV27	TRBJ2-7	.	.	CASSLSRGVGYEQYF	TGTGCCAGCAGTTTATCGCGGGGAGTAGGATACGAGCAGTACTTC
16	TRBV5-1	TRBJ2-4	.	.	CASSPWLGGVQNIQYF	TGCGCCAGCAGCCCTTGGTTAGGTGGGGTCCAAAACATTCAGTACTTC
15	TRBV29-1	TRBJ2-7	.	few	CSVERSTGSIHEQYF	TGCAGCGTTGAAAGGTCAACAGGGAGTATCCACGAGCAGTACTTC
17	TRBV11-2	TRBJ2-6	.	few	CASSPGRTRSGANVLTF	TGTGCCAGCAGCCCCGGACGTACCCGCTCTGGGGCCAACGTCCTGACTTTC
13	TRBV29-1	TRBJ2-1	TRBD1	once	CSSGTGVRNEQFF	TGCAGCTCCGGGACAGGGGTAAGAAATGAGCAGTTCTTC
15	TRBV12-3/TRBV12-4	TRBJ2-7	TRBD2	.	CASRPGVAGVHEQYF	TGTGCCAGCAGACCCGGCGTAGCGGGAGTTCACGAGCAGTACTTC
13	TRBV29-1	TRBJ1-5	.	few	CSVGQGEGQPQHF	TGCAGCGTTGGCCAGGGCGAGGGTCAGCCCCAGCATTTT
13	TRBV29-1	TRBJ2-7	.	once	CGVTQTISYEQYF	TGCGGCGTCACCCAGACGATCTCCTACGAGCAGTACTTC
16	TRBV4-2	TRBJ1-2	TRBD1	few	CASSQGEGQENYGYTF	TGTGCCAGCAGCCAAGGGGAGGGACAGGAGAACTATGGCTACACCTTC
15	TRBV27	TRBJ2-7	.	once	CASSSQGGILGEQYF	TGTGCCAGCAGTTCACAGGGGGGGATCCTTGGCGAGCAGTACTTC
15	TRBV10-3	TRBJ2-2	.	few	CAISEPNRDTGELFF	TGTGCCATCAGTGAACCAAACAGAGACACCGGGGAGCTGTTTTTT